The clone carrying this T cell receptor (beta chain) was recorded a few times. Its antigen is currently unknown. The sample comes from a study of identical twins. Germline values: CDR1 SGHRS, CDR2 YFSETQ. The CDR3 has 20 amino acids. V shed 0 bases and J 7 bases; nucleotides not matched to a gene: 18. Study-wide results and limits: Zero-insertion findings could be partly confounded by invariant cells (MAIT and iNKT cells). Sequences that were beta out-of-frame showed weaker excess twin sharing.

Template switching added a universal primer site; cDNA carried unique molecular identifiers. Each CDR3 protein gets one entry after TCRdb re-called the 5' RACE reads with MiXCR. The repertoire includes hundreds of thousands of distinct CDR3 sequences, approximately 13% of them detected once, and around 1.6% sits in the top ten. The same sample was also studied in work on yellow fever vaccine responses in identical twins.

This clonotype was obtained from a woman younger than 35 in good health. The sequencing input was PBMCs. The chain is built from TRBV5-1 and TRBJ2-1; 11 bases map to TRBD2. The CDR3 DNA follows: TGCGCCAGCAGCTTGGCCAAAGGATGGACTAGCGGGCTTCTGGGGAATGAGCAGTTCTTC. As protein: CASSLAKGWTSGLLGNEQFF.